This T cell receptor beta chain was identified during a study of neurological immune-mediated disorders. CDR3 size: 15 residues. By 5'RACE with 10-nucleotide random UMIs, the cDNA was made. One entry per CDR3 protein, called by TCRdb with MiXCR from the 5' RACE reads. The table records around 51,000 distinct CDR3 sequences, roughly 13% of them present only once. Indicated time point: longitudinal time-point 3. A total of 2 million PBMCs stored at -80 degrees C provided the unsorted libraries. This clonotype was counted a single time. One base away lies a much larger clone, so this may be a sequencing read error.

The sample consisted of PBMCs. The clonotype was recovered from a male donor with HTLV-1-associated myelopathy (HAM/TSP). The chain recombines TRBV12-3 or TRBV12-4 with TRBJ1-3; D gene ambiguous. The CDR3 DNA reads TGTGCCAGCAGTTACCGAAGGACGTCTGGAAACACCGTATATTTT. Residues: CASSYRRTSGNTVYF.